A selection of T cell receptor beta chains follows, all from one sample in a study of cytomegalovirus exposure and HLA in healthy donors. Profiling relied on immunoSEQ multiplex PCR, and the TCRdb table lists in-frame clones only, not all of them. The sample lists roughly 150,000 clones; nearly 80% were seen once. The specimen sequenced was PBMCs. The receptors here all came from a woman between 40 and 55 years old in good health and CMV-seronegative. Both conserved end residues are part of each CDR3. D genes are given only for firm matches. Not all rows give a size; the values are once, few, many and, for expanded clones, a class.

clone_size	v_call	j_call	d_call	cdr3_nt	cdr3_aa
NA	TRBV11-2	TRBJ1-4	NA	TGTGCCAGCAGCCAACTTCGGGGACAACATGAAAAACTGTTTTTT	CASSQLRGQHEKLFF
NA	TRBV7-9	TRBJ1-4	NA	TGTGCCAGCAGCTTATTCAGGGTAACTAATGAAAAACTGTTTTTT	CASSLFRVTNEKLFF
NA	TRBV11-3	TRBJ2-7	NA	TGTGCCAGCAGCTCCATAGGAGTCTACGAGCAGTACTTC	CASSSIGVYEQYF
few	TRBV7-2	TRBJ2-7	NA	TGTGCCAGCAGCCCCGTCTGGGACAACTACGAGCAGTACTTC	CASSPVWDNYEQYF
few	TRBV11-2	TRBJ1-1	NA	TGTGCCAGCAGCTCTCAGGCCTTGAACACTGAAGCTTTCTTT	CASSSQALNTEAFF
NA	TRBV12-1	TRBJ1-3	NA	TGTGCCAGCAGCGGACAGGACTCTGGAAACACCATATATTTT	CASSGQDSGNTIYF
NA	TRBV4-3	TRBJ2-5	TRBD1	TGCGCCAGCAGCCAAGATTGGGCGGGACAGGGGGCGGAGACCCAGTACTTC	CASSQDWAGQGAETQYF
NA	TRBV19	TRBJ2-1	TRBD2	TGTGCCAGTAGTATCGGGACTACGAGCTCCTACAATGAGCAGTTCTTC	CASSIGTTSSYNEQFF
once	TRBV7-9	TRBJ2-7	NA	TGTGCCAGCAGCCTGGGACATAACGAGCAGTACTTC	CASSLGHNEQYF
NA	TRBV18	TRBJ2-7	NA	TGTGCCAGCTCACCACGATATCAGGGTGGCTCCTACGAGCAGTACTTC	CASSPRYQGGSYEQYF
NA	TRBV7-3	TRBJ2-3	TRBD2	TGTGCCAGCAGCCCGCAAGCGGGAGGGCTCCCTGATACGCAGTATTTT	CASSPQAGGLPDTQYF
NA	TRBV11-2	TRBJ2-3	TRBD1	TGTGCCAGCAGCGTCGGGACAGGGGGGACAGATACGCAGTATTTT	CASSVGTGGTDTQYF
once	TRBV18	TRBJ2-7	NA	TGTGCCAGCTCAGAAAACAAAGGAGGGTACGAGCAGTACTTC	CASSENKGGYEQYF
few	TRBV4-2	TRBJ2-5	NA	TGTGCCAGCAGCCAAGAAGGCAGCGCGGGGAAAGAGACCCAGTACTTC	CASSQEGSAGKETQYF
NA	TRBV10-3	TRBJ1-5	NA	TGTGCCATCAGTGAGACCCAACTCGGACAGTTCAATCAGCCCCAGCATTTT	CAISETQLGQFNQPQHF
once	TRBV11-2	TRBJ2-2	TRBD2	TGTGCCAGCAGCTTAGAATCCGGACTAGCGACAGCGAACACCGGGGAGCTGTTTTTT	CASSLESGLATANTGELFF
NA	TRBV30	TRBJ1-4	TRBD1	TGTGCCTGGAGTTTCGAGTCAGGGGGCGTAGATGAAAAACTGTTTTTT	CAWSFESGGVDEKLFF
NA	TRBV7-2	TRBJ2-7	NA	TGTGCCAGCAGCTTAGCGGAGAGGTTAGACGAGCAGTACTTC	CASSLAERLDEQYF
NA	TRBV7-2	TRBJ2-3	NA	TGTGCCAGCAGCTTCGGAGTGTTGGATACGCAGTATTTT	CASSFGVLDTQYF
NA	TRBV4-3	TRBJ2-2	NA	TGCGCCAGCAGCCAAGTGCCGGGAGAGAACGGGGAGCTGTTTTTT	CASSQVPGENGELFF
NA	TRBV6-5	TRBJ2-7	NA	TGTGCCAGCACCCCGGAGCCCTTAAGCTCCTACGAGCAGTACTTC	CASTPEPLSSYEQYF
NA	TRBV5-6	TRBJ2-7	TRBD2	TGTGCCAGCAGCTTGGTGAGCGGGGGGCCCCTCAAGCAGTACTTC	CASSLVSGGPLKQYF
NA	TRBV7-2	TRBJ2-1	TRBD2	TGTGCCAGCAGCTTAGTAAGTGGGACTAGCGGTTACAATGAGCAGTTCTTC	CASSLVSGTSGYNEQFF
NA	TRBV9	TRBJ1-2	NA	TGTGCCAGCAGCGTAGAAGCGGGGGCCCTAAGGGGGTACACCTTC	CASSVEAGALRGYTF
NA	TRBV27	TRBJ1-5	TRBD1	TGTGCCAGCAAAAGAAGGACAGGGGGCCCCCAGCATTTT	CASKRRTGGPQHF
NA	TRBV7-7	TRBJ2-5	TRBD1	TGTGCTAGCAGCTTAGACAGGGGTGAGACCCAGTACTTC	CASSLDRGETQYF
few	TRBV11-3	TRBJ1-3	TRBD1	TGTGCCAGCAGGGGACAGGGGTCTGGAAACACCATATATTTT	CASRGQGSGNTIYF
NA	TRBV7-2	TRBJ1-2	NA	TGTGCCAGCAGCTTAGGGGGCATCGGTGGCTACACCTTC	CASSLGGIGGYTF
NA	TRBV7-9	TRBJ1-1	NA	TGTGCCAGCAGCTTGGGCGGGGTCATGAACACTGAAGCTTTCTTT	CASSLGGVMNTEAFF
NA	TRBV7-8	TRBJ1-1	NA	TGTGCCAGCAGCGCGTCAAGGGGCACTGAAGCTTTCTTT	CASSASRGTEAFF
once	TRBV9	TRBJ2-2	NA	TGTGCCAGCAGCGTTTTTAATTTAGCGGCGGACGGGGAGCTGTTTTTT	CASSVFNLAADGELFF
NA	TRBV19	TRBJ2-7	TRBD1	TGTGCCAGTAGCCATATGGGTGCGTCAGGACAGGGATCCTACGAGCAGTACTTC	CASSHMGASGQGSYEQYF
NA	TRBV28	TRBJ1-5	NA	TGTGCCAGCTCGAATCGGGGTTTTCTAGACCAACACAATCAGCCCCAGCATTTT	CASSNRGFLDQHNQPQHF
once	TRBV11-2	TRBJ2-7	NA	TGTGCCAGCAGCTCCGGGTACGGGAGCTCCTACGAGCAGTACTTC	CASSSGYGSSYEQYF
NA	TRBV7-9	TRBJ1-1	NA	TGTGCCAGCAGACTCGACACTGAAGCTTTCTTT	CASRLDTEAFF
NA	TRBV11-1	TRBJ2-7	TRBD2	TGTGCCAGCAGCTCCGATAGGGAACTAGCGGGAATTGAGCAGTACTTC	CASSSDRELAGIEQYF
NA	TRBV27	TRBJ1-3	NA	TGTGCCAGCAGTTTATCGCCCGGGTTTCGCGGAAACACCATATATTTT	CASSLSPGFRGNTIYF
NA	TRBV15	TRBJ1-2	TRBD1	TGTGCCACCAGCAGAGATGGCAGGGGGCTAAGCTATGGCTACACCTTC	CATSRDGRGLSYGYTF
NA	TRBV5-1	TRBJ1-1	TRBD1	TGCGCCAGCAGCTTGCCGGGACAGGGCCGGGAAGCTTTCTTT	CASSLPGQGREAFF
NA	TRBV6-5	TRBJ2-3	TRBD2	TGTGCCAGCAGTCTAGCGGAGACCACAGATACGCAGTATTTT	CASSLAETTDTQYF
NA	TRBV7-9	TRBJ2-2	NA	TGTGCCAGCGCAATTGCAACAGCAAGGGGGACCGGGGAGCTGTTTTTT	CASAIATARGTGELFF
few	TRBV19	TRBJ1-1	NA	TGTGCCAGTAGATCGGGGATTGAAGCTTTCTTT	CASRSGIEAFF
few	TRBV30	TRBJ1-5	TRBD1	TGTGCCTGGAGTGTCGGGACAGGGGTTGGCAATCAGCCCCAGCATTTT	CAWSVGTGVGNQPQHF
NA	TRBV19	TRBJ1-6	TRBD1	TGTGCCAGTAGTAAAGGACAGGCCGCACCCCTCCACTTT	CASSKGQAAPLHF
NA	TRBV4-2	TRBJ1-3	NA	TGTGCCAGCAGCCAAGACGCCCGACAGGATTATTATCGAAACACCATATATTTT	CASSQDARQDYYRNTIYF
NA	TRBV9	TRBJ2-1	NA	TGTGCCAGCAGCGTGCCCTCCCGGGGAGAGGGCCAGAAGCGGAATGAGCAGTTCTTC	CASSVPSRGEGQKRNEQFF
NA	TRBV7-6	TRBJ2-7	NA	TGTGCCAGCAGCTTAGAGGGGGGGAGGGCGTACGAGCAGTACTTC	CASSLEGGRAYEQYF
NA	TRBV28	TRBJ2-6	TRBD2	TGTGCCAGCAGCCAGATAGCGGGGGCCAACGGCCTGACTTTC	CASSQIAGANGLTF
NA	TRBV7-9	TRBJ1-4	NA	TGTGCCAGCAGCACTAACCAGGGTGAAAAACTGTTTTTT	CASSTNQGEKLFF
NA	TRBV30	TRBJ1-2	NA	TGTGCCTGGAGTTCAGGGAGGGATGGCTACACCTTC	CAWSSGRDGYTF
NA	TRBV4-1	TRBJ2-1	NA	TGCGCCAGCAGCCAAGGGGTGGGGGGGGCATACAATGAGCAGTTCTTC	CASSQGVGGAYNEQFF